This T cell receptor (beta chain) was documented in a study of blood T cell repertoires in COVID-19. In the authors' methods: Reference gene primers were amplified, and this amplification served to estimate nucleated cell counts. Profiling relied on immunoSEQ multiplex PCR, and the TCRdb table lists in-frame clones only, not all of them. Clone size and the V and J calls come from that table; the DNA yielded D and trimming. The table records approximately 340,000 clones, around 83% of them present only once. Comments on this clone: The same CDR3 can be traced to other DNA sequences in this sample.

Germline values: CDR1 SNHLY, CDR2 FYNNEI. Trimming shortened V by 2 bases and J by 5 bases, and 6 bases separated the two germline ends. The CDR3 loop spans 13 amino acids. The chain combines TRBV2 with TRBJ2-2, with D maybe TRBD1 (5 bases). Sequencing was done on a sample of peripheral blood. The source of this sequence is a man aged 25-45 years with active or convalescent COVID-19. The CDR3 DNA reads TGTGCCAGCAGTGAAAGGGGAACCGGGGAGCTGTTTTTT. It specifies CASSERGTGELFF.